The 25 T cell receptor beta chains listed next were all sequenced from one sample in a study of blood T cell repertoires in COVID-19. Assay: immunoSEQ multiplex PCR; the TCRdb copy retains only in-frame clones and omits some. Here the sample spans about 150,000 clones, under 85% being singletons. Sequenced sample: peripheral blood. The receptor set was obtained from a man in his sixties with COVID-19, enrolled during active disease.

The CDR3 protein is CASSLGGQETQYF. Here the CDR3 DNA reads TGTGCCAGCAGCTTAGGAGGCCAAGAGACCCAGTACTTC. The chain links TRBV5-8 to TRBJ2-5; tentatively, D is TRBD2 (5 bases). CDR1 is SGHTS, CDR2 YDEGEE, per germline. The V end lost 2 bases, the J end lost 1 base, and 6 bases lay between the germline ends. The CDR3 has 13 amino acids.

V gene TRBV28 combines with J gene TRBJ2-7; TRBD1 aligns across 8 bases. Germline lookup yields CDR1 MDHEN and CDR2 SYDVKM. The CDR3 is 15 residues long. Losses at the gene ends were 8 bases for V and 2 bases for J; bases not matched to a gene: 11. This CDR3 is CASAPATGGPYEQYF. The CDR3 DNA sequence: TGTGCCAGCGCGCCTGCAACAGGGGGTCCCTACGAGCAGTACTTC.

The chain couples TRBV19 to TRBJ2-3, with a tentative D call TRBD1 (5 bases). CDR1 is LNHDA, CDR2 SQIVND, per germline (reference sequence). The ends were cut back, 5 bases at V and 2 bases at J, with 17 bases in the middle. This CDR3 has 16 amino acids. CDR3 residues: CASSQWSPGITDTQYF. CDR3 coding DNA: TGTGCCAGTAGTCAATGGTCGCCAGGGATCACAGATACGCAGTATTTT.

The DNA of the CDR3 is TGTGCCAGTACCGAGGATCCGAGGTATGGCTACACCTTC. Amino acid sequence: CASTEDPRYGYTF. The V gene is TRBV19, the J gene TRBJ1-2; D gene uncertain. Between the trimmed V and J ends, which lost 7 bases and 5 bases, there was a span of 14 bases. This CDR3 is 13 amino acids long. From germline, CDR1 is LNHDA and CDR2 SQIVND (reference sequence).

As to this clone: Different DNA sequences within this sample yield the same CDR3. The rearrangement links TRBV18 to TRBJ1-1; D gene ambiguous. This CDR3 has 12 amino acids. The V and J ends lost 6 bases and 1 base respectively, with 6 bases between them. CDR1 and CDR2 from the germline V gene are KGHSH and LQKENI. The CDR3 DNA is TGTGCCAGCTCGAGACAGAACACTGAAGCTTTCTTT. It is translated as CASSRQNTEAFF.

The chain recombines TRBV12-3 or TRBV12-4 with TRBJ1-1; no clear D gene. V lost 3 bases and J 5 bases, leaving 7 bases between the germline ends. The CDR3 covers 12 residues. CDR3 region: CASSFRRTEAFF. The CDR3 DNA reads TGTGCCAGCAGTTTTAGGAGGACTGAAGCTTTCTTT.

This chain connects TRBV15 to TRBJ2-1; 7 bases are a match to TRBD2. The CDR3 sequence is 14 residues long. Losses at the gene ends were 0 bases for V and 7 bases for J; bases not matched to a gene: 3. The germline CDR1 and CDR2 sequences are LNHNV and YYDKDF (reference sequence). The CDR3 DNA is TGTGCCACCAGCAGAGATAGACTAGCAAATGAGCAGTTCTTC. Translating gives CATSRDRLANEQFF.

This chain uses TRBV5-6 with TRBJ1-6, with D possibly being TRBD1 (5 bases). The CDR3 has 15 residues. Trimming removed 1 base at V and 14 bases at J, with 19 bases between. CDR1 is SGHDT, CDR2 YYEEEE, per germline. CDR3 protein: CASSLRDSVIESLHF. The CDR3 bases are TGTGCCAGCAGCTTGCGAGACAGCGTAATTGAGTCCCTCCACTTT.

The CDR3 here is CASRRQGAGEKLFF. The DNA of the CDR3 is TGTGCCAGCAGGAGACAGGGGGCAGGCGAAAAACTGTTTTTT. This chain uses TRBV27 with TRBJ1-4, with TRBD1 matching over 10 bases. CDR3 length equals 14 residues. With V trimmed by 6 bases and J by 8 bases, 6 bases remained unmatched. Per germline, CDR1 MNHEY and CDR2 SMNVEV (reference sequence).

This sequence joins TRBV29-1 and TRBJ1-1; 8 bases are a match to TRBD1. Germline V lookup: CDR1 SQVTM, CDR2 ANQGSEA. V lost 6 bases and J lost 1; bases outside the gene matches: 10. This CDR3 region has 15 residues. Here the CDR3 DNA reads TGCAGCGTCCCCGCATCCGGGACAGGGAACACTGAAGCTTTCTTT. Its protein product is CSVPASGTGNTEAFF.

The chain has TRBV16 and TRBJ1-6, with no clear D. Germline lookup yields CDR1 KGHSY and CDR2 FQNENV. The CDR3 spans 14 residues. Trimming shortened V by 2 bases and J by 3 bases, and 5 bases separated the two germline ends. CDR3 residues: CASSQDFYNSPLHF. The CDR3 region has the DNA TGTGCCAGCAGCCAAGACTTCTATAATTCACCCCTCCACTTT.

The chain uses TRBV3-1 (or the pseudogene TRBV3-2) and TRBJ1-1, with 9 positions matching TRBD1. Germline V gene lookup returns CDR1 LGHDT and CDR2 YNNKEL (reference sequence). V gave up 2 bases and J gave up 4 bases; unmatched junction bases: 2. The CDR3 length is 14 residues. CDR3 in amino acids: CASSQLTGGTEAFF. CDR3 DNA: TGTGCCAGCAGCCAATTGACAGGGGGCACTGAAGCTTTCTTT.

The chain links TRBV11-2 to TRBJ2-1; D remains ambiguous. Trimming left V 4 bases short and J 7 bases short, with 8 bases between. Germline loops: CDR1 SGHAT, CDR2 FQNNGV. The CDR3 length is 12 residues. This CDR3 reads CASSSFGNEQFF. The CDR3 nucleotides read TGTGCCAGCAGCTCATTCGGGAATGAGCAGTTCTTC.

V is TRBV3-1 (or the pseudogene TRBV3-2) and J is TRBJ2-2; 10 nucleotides match TRBD2. Trimming removed 1 base from V and 1 base from J; junction bases left unmatched: 3. Germline V lookup: CDR1 LGHDT, CDR2 YNNKEL (reference sequence). This CDR3 region has 17 residues. The CDR3 DNA reads TGTGCCAGCAGCCAAGTAGCGGGAGGAGGGAACACCGGGGAGCTGTTTTTT. It yields the protein CASSQVAGGGNTGELFF.

V usage is TRBV5-6 and J usage is TRBJ1-2; possible D gene TRBD1, 6 bases. The CDR3 runs 15 residues. CDR1 and CDR2 from the germline V gene are SGHDT and YYEEEE. V was cut by 8 bases and J by 2 bases, with 19 bases left in between. The CDR3 DNA reads TGTGCCAGTAAACCCCCCGGGACACAAAACTATGGCTACACCTTC. Protein product: CASKPPGTQNYGYTF.

The V call is TRBV7-2, the J call TRBJ1-6, with D perhaps matching TRBD1 (5 bases). CDR1 and CDR2 from the germline V gene are SGHTA and FQGNSA. The length of the CDR3 is 15 residues. Trimming pared 3 bases from V and 9 bases from J, leaving 15 bases between. The CDR3 loop reads CASSLEGRLSSPLHF. The CDR3 DNA is TGTGCCAGCAGCTTGGAGGGACGTCTGAGTTCACCCCTCCACTTT.

The chain carries TRBV15 and TRBJ1-5; 8 bases line up with TRBD1. Germline-derived CDR1 and CDR2 are LNHNV and YYDKDF (reference sequence). The CDR3 is made up of 16 amino acids. The trim removed 0 bases at V and 5 bases at J, leaving 6 bases unmatched. The DNA of the CDR3 is TGTGCCACCAGCAGAGATGGGCAGGGGGCATATCAGCCCCAGCATTTT. Its translation: CATSRDGQGAYQPQHF.

In nucleotides, the CDR3 is TGTGCCAGCAGCGCCGAAGGACTCCGGAACACTGAAGCTTTCTTT. Its translation is CASSAEGLRNTEAFF. This chain uses TRBV9 with TRBJ1-1; no firm D call. Germline V gene lookup returns CDR1 SGDLS and CDR2 YYNGEE. CDR3 length: 15 residues. V lost 3 bases and J 1 base, leaving 13 bases between the germline ends. Supplemented by reference TRBV9 and TRBJ1-1, the full variable domain reads DSGVTQTPKHLITATGQRVTLRCSPRSGDLSVYWYQQSLDQGLQFLIQYYNGEERAKGNILERFSAQQFPDLHSELNLSSLELGDSALYFCASSAEGLRNTEAFFGQGTRLTVV.

This chain links TRBV9 with TRBJ1-1; TRBD1 aligns across 9 bases. With 4 bases clipped from V and 4 bases from J, the junction kept 8 bases outside the gene matches. The CDR3 contains 15 residues. The germline V gene encodes CDR1 SGDLS and CDR2 YYNGEE. The DNA for the CDR3 is TGTGCCAGCAGCCCCCACAGGGGGCGGGGCACTGAAGCTTTCTTT. Its protein product is CASSPHRGRGTEAFF.

The V gene is TRBV10-3, the J gene TRBJ1-1, with D possibly TRBD1 on 6 matching bases. V lost 6 bases to trimming and J lost 1 base, with 18 bases between them. This CDR3 has 16 residues. Germline V gene lookup returns CDR1 ENHRY and CDR2 SYGVKD. CDR3 sequence reads: CAIRPQPGQKNTEAFF. The CDR3 DNA sequence: TGTGCCATCAGGCCTCAACCGGGACAAAAGAACACTGAAGCTTTCTTT.

J is TRBJ1-5 and V is TRBV6-6, with D possibly matching TRBD1 (6 bases). V lost 6 bases to trimming and J lost 8 bases, with 11 bases between them. From germline, CDR1 is MNHNY and CDR2 SVGAGI (reference sequence). This CDR3 spans 12 amino acids. DNA of the CDR3: TGTGCCAGCAGGAGACAGGAGGAGCCCCAGCATTTT. This codes for CASRRQEEPQHF.

This clone has just a few counts. The chain couples TRBV21-1 to TRBJ1-6. TRBV21-1 is annotated as a pseudogene. The CDR3 sequence is 13 residues long. CDR3 protein: CASATGVNSPLHF. CDR3 in DNA: TGTGCCAGCGCCACCGGGGTTAATTCACCCCTCCACTTT.

This clone has only one observation. Mismatch with germline at one junction end may stem from a read error. The chain is built from TRBV7-6 and TRBJ2-7, with 9 nucleotides matching TRBD2. There are 16 residues in the CDR3. Germline loops: CDR1 SGHVS, CDR2 FNYEAQ. CDR3 DNA: TGTGCCAGCAGTTTAGGGGGTGCGGGGGGGCCGATCGAGCAGTACTTC. Its protein product is CASSLGGAGGPIEQYF.

In this sample, this clone turned up once. The chain uses TRBV6-5 and TRBJ2-2, with 8 bases identical to TRBD1. J gave up 8 bases and V 5 bases, and 10 bases lay outside the gene matches. The CDR3 extends over 15 amino acids. The germline gives CDR1 MNHEY, CDR2 SVGAGI. The CDR3 DNA reads TGTGCCAGCAGTACGCTGGACAGGGTCACTGGGGAGCTGTTTTTT. Its protein is CASSTLDRVTGELFF.

The rearrangement joins TRBV6-2 or TRBV6-3 to TRBJ1-2, with TRBD1 identical over 7 bases. CDR1 and CDR2 from the germline V gene are MNHEY and SVGEGT. The trim removed 2 bases at V and 3 bases at J, leaving 3 bases unmatched. The CDR3 runs to 14 residues. CDR3 protein: CASSYPGTDYGYTF. Written as DNA, the CDR3 is TGTGCCAGCAGTTACCCTGGGACAGACTATGGCTACACCTTC.